One T cell receptor (beta chain) is described in this entry. Only in-frame clones appear in the TCRdb table, and some are missing; sequencing was by immunoSEQ multiplex PCR. Here the sample spans 300,000 to 500,000 clones, 80% to 90% being singletons. Noted treatment: some 19 received Ad26.COV2.S at low or high dose, single or two shots; five or six received placebo; per-sample allocation not given. Sampling was performed 63 days after the first vaccine or placebo injection. This entry belongs to a study of Ad26.COV2.S vaccination and SARS-CoV-2 variants. Study as a whole: Donor got 5x10^10 or 1x10^11 viral particles of Ad26.COV2.S.

Germline values: CDR1 MNHEY, CDR2 SVGEGT. This CDR3 comprises 15 residues. J gave up 6 bases and V 5 bases, and 5 bases lay outside the gene matches. The sequence was collected from a person between 18 and 59 years old who received the Ad26.COV2.S COVID-19 vaccine or a placebo. This chain joins TRBV6-2 or TRBV6-3 and TRBJ2-1; 12 nucleotides line up with TRBD1. The source was peripheral blood, collected in a trial of Ad26.COV2.S vaccine versus placebo. CDR3 nucleotide sequence: TGTGCCAGCAGTCAAAGGGACAGGGGGCCCAATGAGCAGTTCTTC. This codes for CASSQRDRGPNEQFF.